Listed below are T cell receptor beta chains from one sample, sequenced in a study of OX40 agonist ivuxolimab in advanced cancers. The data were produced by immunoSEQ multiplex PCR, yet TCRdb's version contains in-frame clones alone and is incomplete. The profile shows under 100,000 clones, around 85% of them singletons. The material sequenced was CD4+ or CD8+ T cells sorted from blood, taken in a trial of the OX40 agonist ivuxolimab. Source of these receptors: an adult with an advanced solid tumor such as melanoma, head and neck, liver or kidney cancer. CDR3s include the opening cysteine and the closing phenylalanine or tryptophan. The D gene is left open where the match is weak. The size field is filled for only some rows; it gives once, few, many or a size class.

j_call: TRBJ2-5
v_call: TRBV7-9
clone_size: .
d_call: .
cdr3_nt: TGTGCCAGCAGCTTATGGGGGGAAGAGACCCAGTACTTC
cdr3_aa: CASSLWGEETQYF

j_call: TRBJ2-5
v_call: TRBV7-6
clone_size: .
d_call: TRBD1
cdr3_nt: TGTGCCAGCAGCTCAAACCCTAAGGGGGCAGAGACCCAGTACTTC
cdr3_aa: CASSSNPKGAETQYF

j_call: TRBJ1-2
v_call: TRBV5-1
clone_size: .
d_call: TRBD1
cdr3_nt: TGCGCCAGCAGCCCCGGACAGGGGGCTCGTTATGGCTACACCTTC
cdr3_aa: CASSPGQGARYGYTF

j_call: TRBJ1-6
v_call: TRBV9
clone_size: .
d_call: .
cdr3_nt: TGTGCCAGCAGCGTAGTTGGGGGTTCACCCCTCCACTTT
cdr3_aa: CASSVVGGSPLHF

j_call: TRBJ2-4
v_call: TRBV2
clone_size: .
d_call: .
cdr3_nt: TGTGCCAGCAGTGAACAGGGACCCATTCAGTACTTC
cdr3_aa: CASSEQGPIQYF

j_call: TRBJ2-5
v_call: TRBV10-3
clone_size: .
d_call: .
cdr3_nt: TGTGCCATCAGTGAGTCGGAGGTGACCCAGTACTTC
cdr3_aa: CAISESEVTQYF

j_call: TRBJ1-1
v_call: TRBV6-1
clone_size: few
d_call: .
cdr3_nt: TGTGCCAGCAGCCGGAACAGGGTCACTGAAGCTTTCTTT
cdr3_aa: CASSRNRVTEAFF

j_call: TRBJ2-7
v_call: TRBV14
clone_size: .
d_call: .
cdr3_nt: TGTGCCAGCAGCGTCCGGGATCGGCAGTACTTC
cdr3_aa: CASSVRDRQYF

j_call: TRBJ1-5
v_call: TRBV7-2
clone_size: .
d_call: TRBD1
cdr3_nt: TGTGCCAGCAGCGCTGGGACAGGGGGCAATCAGCCCCAGCATTTT
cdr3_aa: CASSAGTGGNQPQHF

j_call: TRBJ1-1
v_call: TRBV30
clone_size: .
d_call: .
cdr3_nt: TGTGCCTGGAGGAAGAAGGGAGGGTTGAACACTGAAGCTTTCTTT
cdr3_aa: CAWRKKGGLNTEAFF